What follows describes a single TCR beta chain. These data belong to a study of blood T cell repertoires in COVID-19. Study-wide context: Researchers got acute and convalescent COVID-19 samples from the United States, Italy and Spain. The analysed material was cDNA or gDNA that came from T cells, B-cell-depleted T cells, or PBMCs.

Per the original data handling: Estimation of nucleated cell counts was performed using reference gene primer amplification. Some clones are missing from TCRdb's copy, which holds only in-frame ones; the method was immunoSEQ multiplex PCR. V and J calls and clone size follow that table, whereas D and trimming were derived from the DNA. Among 200,000 or so clones listed, around 80% were seen once. CDR1 and CDR2 (germline): KGHSY, FQNENV. CDR3 size: 14 residues. The V end lost 0 bases, the J end lost 10 bases, and 15 bases lay between the germline ends. V and J are TRBV16 and TRBJ1-1, with D maybe TRBD1 (5 bases). This clonotype was obtained from a human donor with acute or convalescent COVID-19. The donor label of this sample is uncertain. Input material: peripheral blood. The CDR3: CASSQSGTGGRAFF. CDR3 sequence (DNA): TGTGCCAGCAGCCAATCAGGGACGGGGGGGAGAGCTTTCTTT.